These 22 T cell receptor beta chains were sequenced from one sample in a study of T cell repertoires in cytomegalovirus infection. TCRdb re-called the reads with MiXCR, one entry per CDR3 protein. The sample includes fewer than 550,000 distinct CDR3 sequences, about 25% of them seen just once. Sequenced input: PBMCs. The receptors were gathered from a human donor in good health (CMV status not recorded). Some clones in this sample may be carry-over from other donors' samples.

This chain connects TRBV14 to TRBJ2-7, with TRBD1 identical over 8 bases. The length of the CDR3 is 15 residues. The V gene end was trimmed by 0 bases and the J gene end by 2 bases; junction bases not matched to a gene: 3. Germline-derived CDR1 and CDR2 are SGHDN and FVKESK. CDR3 nucleotide sequence: TGTGCCAGCAGCCAAGAGACAGGGGTCGCCTACGAGCAGTACTTC. Protein product: CASSQETGVAYEQYF.

The chain joins TRBV5-6 to TRBJ2-1, with 7 bases identical to TRBD2. V shed 0 bases, J shed 9 bases, and the junction held 6 bases outside the gene matches. Germline V CDR1 and CDR2: SGHDT, YYEEEE. The CDR3 is made up of 14 amino acids. In nucleotides, the CDR3 is TGTGCCAGCAGCTTGGTTGCGGGGGTATTTGAGCAGTTCTTC. The encoded protein is CASSLVAGVFEQFF.

There are many counts of this clonotype. The genes are TRBV7-2 and TRBJ2-2, with D possibly being TRBD2 (5 bases). V lost 5 bases to trimming and J lost 6 bases, with 13 bases between them. The CDR3 runs 14 residues. Germline loops: CDR1 SGHTA, CDR2 FQGNSA. CDR3 DNA: TGTGCCAGCAGCCCGACTCTAGCTTCCGGGGAGCTGTTTTTT. Protein sequence: CASSPTLASGELFF.

The chain uses TRBV6-2 or TRBV6-3 and TRBJ2-1; 9 bases map to TRBD2. CDR3 length: 17 amino acids. V was pared by 4 bases and J by 4 bases, with 11 bases of the junction left unmatched. Germline CDR1 is MNHEY and CDR2 is SVGEGT. CDR3 in DNA: TGTGCCAGCAGTTCACGGGGCGGGAGGGCCGGGTACAATGAGCAGTTCTTC. Encoded protein: CASSSRGGRAGYNEQFF.

This rearrangement joins TRBV5-8 to TRBJ1-1; no definite D call. Germline V gene sequence: CDR1 SGHTS, CDR2 YDEGEE. The CDR3 has 15 residues. The V end was cut by 2 bases, the J end by 1 base, with 12 bases between. The CDR3 sequence: CASSLRHLPNTEAFF. The CDR3 DNA reads TGTGCCAGCAGCTTAAGACACCTTCCGAACACTGAAGCTTTCTTT.

The chain combines TRBV20-1 with TRBJ2-5, with 11 bases that match TRBD2. The germline CDR1 and CDR2 sequences are DFQATT and SNEGSKA (reference sequence). Losses at the gene ends were 4 bases for V and 3 bases for J; bases not matched to a gene: 4. CDR3 length equals 14 residues. CDR3 region: CSATRLAGKETQYF. CDR3 nucleotides: TGCAGTGCTACAAGACTAGCGGGAAAAGAGACCCAGTACTTC.

Worth noting for this clonotype: This may come from a read error, since a much larger clone is one base off. The chain has TRBV23-1 and TRBJ1-4; D call uncertain. TRBV23-1 is an open reading frame whose function is uncertain. This CDR3 is 15 amino acids long. CDR3 DNA: TGCGCCAGCAGTCAATCACTCTCGGGGAATGGAAAACTGTTTTTT. Encoded protein: CASSQSLSGNGKLFF.

In DNA, the CDR3 is TGTGCCAGCAGTTACAGTGCGCTAGCGGGATCCTACGAGCAGTACTTC. Translation: CASSYSALAGSYEQYF. The gene calls are TRBV6-2 or TRBV6-3 and TRBJ2-7, with TRBD2 matching over 9 bases. The V gene end was trimmed by 2 bases and the J gene end by 1 base; junction bases not matched to a gene: 6. The CDR3 is made up of 16 amino acids. In germline, CDR1 is MNHEY, CDR2 SVGEGT.

This clonotype was counted ten times or more. The rearrangement joins TRBV7-2 to TRBJ1-5; D remains ambiguous. The CDR3 is 14 residues long. Germline assignment: CDR1 SGHTA and CDR2 FQGNSA. Deletions cut 1 base from V and 6 bases from J, with 10 bases between. CDR3 loop: CASSLEGSLQPQHF. The CDR3 DNA sequence: TGTGCCAGCAGCTTAGAGGGTTCGCTTCAGCCCCAGCATTTT.

This clonotype was counted ten times or more. This chain uses TRBV7-2 with TRBJ2-5; D might be TRBD2 (5 bases). The CDR3 contains 14 residues. Deletions cut 4 bases from V and 5 bases from J, with 14 bases between. CDR1 is SGHTA, CDR2 FQGNSA, per germline. The CDR3 nucleotides read TGTGCCAGCAGCTCCCGCGGAGGTGGGGAGACCCAGTACTTC. It is translated as CASSSRGGGETQYF.

The chain carries TRBV20-1 and TRBJ2-7; 11 positions match TRBD2. The CDR3 spans 13 residues. Per the germline V gene, CDR1 is DFQATT and CDR2 is SNEGSKA (reference sequence). Trimming cost V 5 bases and J 9 bases; bases outside gene matches: 9. In DNA, the CDR3 is TGCAGTGCTCGCACTAGCGGGAGTGTAGGGCAGTACTTC. It encodes CSARTSGSVGQYF.

This clonotype was seen more than once but under ten times. This chain joins TRBV20-1 and TRBJ2-3; D unresolved. Trimming took off 0 bases at V and 4 bases at J, with 8 bases between the two ends. CDR3 length equals 13 residues. Germline CDR1 and CDR2: DFQATT and SNEGSKA (reference sequence). The CDR3 region is CSARDTAPDTQYF. The CDR3 nucleotides read TGCAGTGCTAGAGACACCGCACCAGATACGCAGTATTTT.

The chain uses TRBV27 and TRBJ1-2; 7 bases fit TRBD1. The CDR3 runs to 20 residues. V gave up 2 bases and J gave up 1 base; unmatched junction bases: 19. Germline CDR1 is MNHEY and CDR2 is SMNVEV (reference sequence). The CDR3: CASSLLPLPGQNIINYGYTF. CDR3 in DNA: TGTGCCAGCAGTTTACTGCCTCTTCCGGGACAGAATATCATTAACTATGGCTACACCTTC.

The chain carries TRBV4-1 and TRBJ2-3; 10 bases fit TRBD2. V shed 3 bases, J shed 0 bases, and the junction held 9 bases outside the gene matches. The CDR3 consists of 18 residues. Germline-derived CDR1 and CDR2 are MGHRA and YSYEKL. The CDR3 loop is CASSHRLAGFSSTDTQYF. Here the CDR3 DNA reads TGCGCCAGCAGCCATCGACTAGCGGGTTTTTCTAGCACAGATACGCAGTATTTT.

This clonotype was recorded at least ten times. The genes are TRBV7-6 and TRBJ2-2, with 11 positions matching TRBD2. Germline V gives CDR1 SGHVS, CDR2 FNYEAQ. The CDR3 is 17 amino acids. With V trimmed by 1 base and J by 0 bases, 1 base remained unmatched. The CDR3 region has the DNA TGTGCCAGCAGCTTAGGACTAGCGGGGACGAACACCGGGGAGCTGTTTTTT. Protein sequence: CASSLGLAGTNTGELFF.

This clonotype came up a few times. The chain is built from TRBV7-6 and TRBJ2-5; possibly TRBD1 or TRBD2 for D (5 bases each). Germline V gene data show CDR1 as SGHVS and CDR2 as FNYEAQ. This CDR3 spans 16 amino acids. Trimming took 1 base from V and 0 from J, leaving 12 bases between them. This CDR3 reads CASSLVIGGYQETQYF. CDR3 in DNA: TGTGCCAGCAGCTTAGTAATTGGGGGATACCAAGAGACCCAGTACTTC. The full variable domain, its missing parts supplied by reference TRBV7-6 and TRBJ2-5, is GAGVSQSPRYKVTKRGQDVALRCDPISGHVSLYWYRQALGQGPEFLTYFNYEAQQDKSGLPNDRFSAERPEGSISTLTIQRTEQRDSAMYRCASSLVIGGYQETQYFGPGTRLLVL.

The rearrangement uses TRBV18 and TRBJ1-1, with a weak D call TRBD1 (5 bases). Trimming removed 2 bases at V and 0 bases at J, with 16 bases between. The germline V gene encodes CDR1 KGHSH and CDR2 LQKENI. The CDR3 sequence is 17 residues long. As DNA, the CDR3 is TGTGCCAGCTCACCAAATAAACCGGGACCTCTGAACACTGAAGCTTTCTTT. Protein sequence: CASSPNKPGPLNTEAFF.

The rearrangement uses TRBV14 and TRBJ1-4, with 7 bases lining up with TRBD1. V was pared by 0 bases and J by 12 bases, with 7 bases of the junction left unmatched. The CDR3 loop spans 14 amino acids. The germline V gene encodes CDR1 SGHDN and CDR2 FVKESK. The DNA for the CDR3 is TGTGCCAGCAGCCAAGATTGGCCAGGGGGACAACTGTTTTTT. This gives the protein CASSQDWPGGQLFF.

This clonotype was picked up a small number of times. V gene TRBV5-1 combines with J gene TRBJ2-3; perhaps TRBD1 as D (5 bases). The V and J ends lost 7 bases and 2 bases respectively, with 17 bases between them. The CDR3 runs 15 residues. Germline V gene sequence: CDR1 SGHRS, CDR2 YFSETQ. This chain's CDR3 is CASVAGSDFTDTQYF. The CDR3 nucleotides read TGCGCCAGCGTCGCAGGGTCTGACTTCACAGATACGCAGTATTTT.

This chain uses TRBV12-3 or TRBV12-4 with TRBJ1-3; TRBD1 is a possible D gene (6 bases). This CDR3 comprises 15 residues. Trimming removed 4 bases at V and 4 bases at J, with 14 bases between. CDR3 nucleotide sequence: TGTGCCAGCAGTTCGTCAGGGGTTCGCGGAAACACCATATATTTT. It codes for CASSSSGVRGNTIYF.

The genes are TRBV12-3 or TRBV12-4 and TRBJ2-1; D remains ambiguous. Trimming shortened V by 6 bases and J by 3 bases, and 21 bases separated the two germline ends. The CDR3 length is 17 residues. Here the CDR3 DNA reads TGTGCCAGCAGCCCCAAAGGACGGATGCTAAACTACAATGAGCAGTTCTTC. Translating gives CASSPKGRMLNYNEQFF.

This clonotype has at least ten counts. The J gene is TRBJ2-7, the V gene TRBV11-3; a possible D gene is TRBD1 (6 bases). V dropped 1 base and J dropped 3 bases, with 13 bases sitting between them. Germline V gene lookup returns CDR1 SGHNT and CDR2 YENEEA. There are 15 residues in the CDR3. The CDR3 here is CASSLAGQPHYEQYV. The CDR3 DNA sequence: TGTGCCAGCAGCTTAGCCGGACAGCCCCACTACGAGCAGTACGTC.